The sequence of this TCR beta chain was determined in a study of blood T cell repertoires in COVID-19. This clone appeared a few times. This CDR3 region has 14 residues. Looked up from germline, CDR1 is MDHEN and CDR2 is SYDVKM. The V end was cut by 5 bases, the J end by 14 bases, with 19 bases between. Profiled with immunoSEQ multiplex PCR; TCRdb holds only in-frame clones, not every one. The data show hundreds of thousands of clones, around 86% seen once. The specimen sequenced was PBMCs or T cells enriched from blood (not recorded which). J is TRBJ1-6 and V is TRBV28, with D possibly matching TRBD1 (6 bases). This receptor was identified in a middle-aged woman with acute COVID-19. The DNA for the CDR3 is TGTGCCAGCAGTCCCCAGGACAGCCCTCAATCCCTCCACTTT. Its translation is CASSPQDSPQSLHF. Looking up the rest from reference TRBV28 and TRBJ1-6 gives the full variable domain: DVKVTQSSRYLVKRTGEKVFLECVQDMDHENMFWYRQDPGLGLRLIYFSYDVKMKEKGDIPEGYSVSREKKERFSLILESASTNQTSMYLCASSPQDSPQSLHFGNGTRLTVT.